This is a list of T cell receptor beta chains from one sample in a study of shared clonotypes between healthy human individuals. Generated by immunoSEQ multiplex PCR, the TCRdb table keeps only in-frame clones and is missing some. Of about 980,000 clones in the sample, over 75% were seen once. The specimen sequenced was memory CD4+ T cells sorted from blood. These receptors were taken from a man younger than 35 in good health. Each CDR3 is given with its conserved first and last residue. The order of the fields is D gene, clone size, V gene, J gene, CDR3 DNA, CDR3 protein. The D gene is left open where the match is weak. Clone size is shown for a subset of rows, as once, few, many or a class of expanded clone.

d_call: NA; clone_size: NA; v_call: TRBV7-7; j_call: TRBJ2-3; cdr3_nt: TGTGCTAGCAGCTTAGATGGGGGGGCAAAAGATACGCAGTATTTT; cdr3_aa: CASSLDGGAKDTQYF
d_call: NA; clone_size: NA; v_call: TRBV27; j_call: TRBJ2-7; cdr3_nt: TGTGCCAGCAGTTCTACCCCTTTAGCTCTCGCCGAGCAGTACTTC; cdr3_aa: CASSSTPLALAEQYF
d_call: TRBD1; clone_size: few; v_call: TRBV10-2; j_call: TRBJ2-5; cdr3_nt: TGCGCCAGCGGCCGACAGGGGTTTCGAGAGACCCAGTACTTC; cdr3_aa: CASGRQGFRETQYF
d_call: NA; clone_size: NA; v_call: TRBV2; j_call: TRBJ2-1; cdr3_nt: TGTGCCAGCAGTGACTGGGACAATGAGCAGTTCTTC; cdr3_aa: CASSDWDNEQFF
d_call: NA; clone_size: NA; v_call: TRBV7-2; j_call: TRBJ2-7; cdr3_nt: TGTGCCAGCAGCTTATCGCCAGGGCCCTACGAGCAGTACTTC; cdr3_aa: CASSLSPGPYEQYF
d_call: TRBD2; clone_size: few; v_call: TRBV7-8; j_call: TRBJ2-7; cdr3_nt: TGTGCCAGCAGCGCCCGCGGGGGAGGTTCCTACGAGCAGTACTTC; cdr3_aa: CASSARGGGSYEQYF
d_call: NA; clone_size: NA; v_call: TRBV21-1; j_call: TRBJ2-7; cdr3_nt: TGTGCCAGCAGGAGCAGGGGGTTCGGCGAGCAGTACTTC; cdr3_aa: CASRSRGFGEQYF
d_call: NA; clone_size: NA; v_call: TRBV5-1; j_call: TRBJ2-3; cdr3_nt: TGCGCCAGCAGCTTGGAACCGGGACACACAGATACGCAGTATTTT; cdr3_aa: CASSLEPGHTDTQYF
d_call: TRBD2; clone_size: NA; v_call: TRBV7-9; j_call: TRBJ2-1; cdr3_nt: TGTGCCAGCAGCTTGACTAGCGGGGGTTACAATGAGCAGTTCTTC; cdr3_aa: CASSLTSGGYNEQFF
d_call: NA; clone_size: NA; v_call: TRBV7-9; j_call: TRBJ2-1; cdr3_nt: TGTGCCAGCAGCAAGGGCAGGGAGCAGTTCTTC; cdr3_aa: CASSKGREQFF
d_call: NA; clone_size: NA; v_call: TRBV6-1; j_call: TRBJ2-1; cdr3_nt: TGTGCCAGCAGTGAAGCGGGGGACCTATACAATGAGCAGTTCTTC; cdr3_aa: CASSEAGDLYNEQFF
d_call: NA; clone_size: NA; v_call: TRBV2; j_call: TRBJ1-2; cdr3_nt: TGTGCCAGCAGTGTAACTCCAGGAAGTGGATACTATGGCTACACCTTC; cdr3_aa: CASSVTPGSGYYGYTF
d_call: NA; clone_size: NA; v_call: TRBV4-3; j_call: TRBJ1-2; cdr3_nt: TGCGCCAGCAGCCAAGGTCAGGTTAACTATGGCTACACCTTC; cdr3_aa: CASSQGQVNYGYTF
d_call: TRBD2; clone_size: NA; v_call: TRBV5-1; j_call: TRBJ2-4; cdr3_nt: TGCGCCAGCAGCTTGGAAACTAGCGGCCCCGTTACCTTC; cdr3_aa: CASSLETSGPVTF
d_call: NA; clone_size: NA; v_call: TRBV5-6; j_call: TRBJ1-2; cdr3_nt: TGTGCCAGCAGCTTGGGGTTTAACTATGGCTACACCTTC; cdr3_aa: CASSLGFNYGYTF
d_call: NA; clone_size: few; v_call: TRBV5-4; j_call: TRBJ2-3; cdr3_nt: TGTGCCAGCAGCCTACGGGGGGCGGGAGATACGCAGTATTTT; cdr3_aa: CASSLRGAGDTQYF
d_call: NA; clone_size: NA; v_call: TRBV5-1; j_call: TRBJ1-1; cdr3_nt: TGCGCCAGCAGCTTGGTGAGGCCCTCAGGGAACACTGAAGCTTTCTTT; cdr3_aa: CASSLVRPSGNTEAFF
d_call: TRBD1; clone_size: many; v_call: TRBV5-5; j_call: TRBJ2-5; cdr3_nt: TGTGCCAGCAGCGGGCGGCCGGGACAGGGACCGGCGCAGTACTTC; cdr3_aa: CASSGRPGQGPAQYF
d_call: TRBD2; clone_size: once; v_call: TRBV5-4; j_call: TRBJ2-1; cdr3_nt: TGTGCCAGCAGCTTGCCAACTCAGCGGGGGGGATACAATGAGCAGTTCTTC; cdr3_aa: CASSLPTQRGGYNEQFF
d_call: NA; clone_size: NA; v_call: TRBV15; j_call: TRBJ1-5; cdr3_nt: TGTGCCACCAGACCATCCGGGGCCTCCGACCAGCCCCAGCATTTT; cdr3_aa: CATRPSGASDQPQHF
d_call: TRBD1; clone_size: NA; v_call: TRBV29-1; j_call: TRBJ2-4; cdr3_nt: TGCAGCGTTCTTCGCGGGACAGGAGGGGACATTCAGTACTTC; cdr3_aa: CSVLRGTGGDIQYF
d_call: TRBD2; clone_size: NA; v_call: TRBV6-1; j_call: TRBJ2-1; cdr3_nt: TGTGCCAGCAGTGAAGCTACTAGCGGGGGGAGCTCCTACAATGAGCAGTTCTTC; cdr3_aa: CASSEATSGGSSYNEQFF
d_call: NA; clone_size: NA; v_call: TRBV2; j_call: TRBJ2-1; cdr3_nt: TGTGCCAGCAGTGGTCAGACTGGATACAATGAGCAGTTCTTC; cdr3_aa: CASSGQTGYNEQFF
d_call: NA; clone_size: NA; v_call: TRBV6-1; j_call: TRBJ2-7; cdr3_nt: TGTGCCAGCAGAGAGATGATTGCAGGGTCTTACGAGCAGTACTTC; cdr3_aa: CASREMIAGSYEQYF
d_call: TRBD2; clone_size: NA; v_call: TRBV10-3; j_call: TRBJ2-5; cdr3_nt: TGTGCCATCAGACCCGGACTAGCGGGGGGAGAGACCCAGTACTTC; cdr3_aa: CAIRPGLAGGETQYF
d_call: NA; clone_size: NA; v_call: TRBV5-5; j_call: TRBJ2-2; cdr3_nt: TGTGCCAGCAGGTCGAGGGCAGGGAACACCGGGGAGCTGTTTTTT; cdr3_aa: CASRSRAGNTGELFF
d_call: NA; clone_size: NA; v_call: TRBV4-1; j_call: TRBJ1-4; cdr3_nt: TGCGCCAGCAGTCTCACCCCCACAGGGAGGTATAATGAAAAACTGTTTTTT; cdr3_aa: CASSLTPTGRYNEKLFF
d_call: NA; clone_size: once; v_call: TRBV6-6; j_call: TRBJ1-2; cdr3_nt: TGTGCCAGCAGACAGACCGATCCCTATGGCTACACCTTC; cdr3_aa: CASRQTDPYGYTF
d_call: TRBD2; clone_size: NA; v_call: TRBV7-6; j_call: TRBJ2-1; cdr3_nt: TGTGCCAGCAGCCCCATGGGGCGGGGGGGCAACAATGAGCAGTTCTTC; cdr3_aa: CASSPMGRGGNNEQFF
d_call: TRBD2; clone_size: NA; v_call: TRBV2; j_call: TRBJ2-5; cdr3_nt: TGTGCCAGCAGTCGTCTTTCGAGCGGGAGGGTTCCCGGCCAAGAGACCCAGTACTTC; cdr3_aa: CASSRLSSGRVPGQETQYF
d_call: TRBD1; clone_size: NA; v_call: TRBV11-2; j_call: TRBJ1-4; cdr3_nt: TGTGCCAGCAGCCAGATGGGACAGGGAACTAATGAAAAACTGTTTTTT; cdr3_aa: CASSQMGQGTNEKLFF
d_call: NA; clone_size: once; v_call: TRBV7-2; j_call: TRBJ1-1; cdr3_nt: TGTGCCAGCAGCCAGAAAACAGGGCTATATACTGAAGCTTTCTTT; cdr3_aa: CASSQKTGLYTEAFF
d_call: NA; clone_size: once; v_call: TRBV30; j_call: TRBJ1-2; cdr3_nt: TGTGCCTGGAGGGGGGGAGCGTACTATGGCTACACCTTC; cdr3_aa: CAWRGGAYYGYTF
d_call: NA; clone_size: NA; v_call: TRBV18; j_call: TRBJ2-5; cdr3_nt: TGTGCCAGCTCACCACCGAACGGATTTCAGACCCAGTACTTC; cdr3_aa: CASSPPNGFQTQYF